These 28 T cell receptor beta chains originate from one sample sequenced in a study of lymphopenia after photon versus proton radiotherapy. Using immunoSEQ multiplex PCR, the repertoire was profiled, and TCRdb retains in-frame clones only, with some absent. The data contain fewer than 20,000 clones, 80% to 90% of them singletons. Sequenced material: peripheral blood, taken from a patient treated with proton-based radiotherapy. These receptors were collected from a man aged 70 or older with pancreatic cancer.

The rearrangement links TRBV29-1 to TRBJ2-7; D unresolved. The CDR3 is 11 residues long. Trimming shortened V by 3 bases and J by 1 base, and 4 bases separated the two germline ends. Germline V lookup: CDR1 SQVTM, CDR2 ANQGSEA. This chain's CDR3 is CSVDQSYEQYF. The CDR3 coding sequence is TGCAGCGTTGACCAGTCCTACGAGCAGTACTTC.

The rearrangement joins TRBV15 to TRBJ2-5, with 7 nucleotides matching TRBD2. The CDR3 has 16 residues. The V segment lost 3 bases and the J segment 1 base; nucleotides outside the gene matches: 8. Germline CDR1 reads LNHNV; CDR2 reads YYDKDF (reference sequence). In DNA, the CDR3 is TGTGCCACCAGCAGGGGAGGGGCTGCTGTCCAAGAGACCCAGTACTTC. Its protein product is CATSRGGAAVQETQYF. Drawing the rest from reference TRBV15 and TRBJ2-5, the complete variable domain is DAMVIQNPRYQVTQFGKPVTLSCSQTLNHNVMYWYQQKSSQAPKLLFHYYDKDFNNEADTPDNFQSRRPNTSFCFLDIRSPGLGDTAMYLCATSRGGAAVQETQYFGPGTRLLVL.

The rearrangement uses TRBV5-6 and TRBJ2-7, with D perhaps being TRBD1 or TRBD2 (5 bases each). Germline V gene lookup returns CDR1 SGHDT and CDR2 YYEEEE. Between the trimmed V and J ends, which lost 4 bases and 2 bases, there was a span of 16 bases. The CDR3 loop spans 15 amino acids. CDR3 loop: CASSLLGDGTYEQYF. DNA of the CDR3: TGTGCCAGCAGCCTACTAGGGGACGGGACCTACGAGCAGTACTTC.

The chain combines TRBV27 with TRBJ1-3; no clear D gene. The CDR3 runs to 14 residues. CDR1 is MNHEY, CDR2 SMNVEV, per germline (reference sequence). Trimming took off 2 bases at V and 0 bases at J, with 5 bases between the two ends. DNA of the CDR3: TGTGCCAGCAGTTTACAAAACTCTGGAAACACCATATATTTT. Translated: CASSLQNSGNTIYF.

The chain recombines TRBV5-1 with TRBJ1-4; D may be TRBD1 (5 bases). V lost 4 bases, J lost 5 bases, and 18 bases lay in between. The CDR3 sequence is 16 residues long. Per germline, CDR1 SGHRS and CDR2 YFSETQ. In DNA form, the CDR3 reads TGCGCCAGCAGCCAGGGAGAGGGCGGCATAAATGAAAAACTGTTTTTT. Amino acids: CASSQGEGGINEKLFF.

The rearrangement uses TRBV25-1 and TRBJ1-2; D possibly corresponds to TRBD1 (5 bases). The CDR3 is made up of 16 amino acids. V lost 3 bases, J lost 0 bases, and 14 bases lay in between. CDR1 is MGHDK, CDR2 SYGVNS, per germline. The CDR3, as DNA: TGTGCCAGCAGTGAGGCCCAGGGCACTACTAACTATGGCTACACCTTC. This gives the protein CASSEAQGTTNYGYTF.

A remark on this clone: One junction end disagrees with the germline gene, perhaps due to a read error. This rearrangement joins TRBV11-2 to TRBJ1-6; TRBD1 is a possible D gene (6 bases). Per germline, CDR1 SGHAT and CDR2 FQNNGV. The CDR3 loop spans 14 amino acids. CDR3 nucleotides: TGTGCCAGCAGCCAGGACAGCGCAAATTCACTCCTCCACTTT. It is translated as CASSQDSANSLLHF.

The chain combines TRBV5-1 with TRBJ1-1, with 9 bases fitting TRBD1. The length of the CDR3 is 15 residues. Losses at the gene ends were 4 bases for V and 3 bases for J; bases not matched to a gene: 7. Germline CDR1 and CDR2: SGHRS and YFSETQ. The CDR3 reads CASSKDRGKDTEAFF. The CDR3 nucleotides are TGCGCCAGCAGCAAGGACAGGGGAAAGGACACTGAAGCTTTCTTT.

The chain is built from TRBV7-8 and TRBJ2-1, with D perhaps being TRBD1 or TRBD2 (5 bases each). V shed 1 base and J shed 8 bases, with 9 bases lying between them. The V gene's germline CDR1 is SGHVS and CDR2 FQNEAQ. This CDR3 has 13 residues. The CDR3 DNA is TGTGCCAGCAGCTTAGGGGGGATCCATGAGCAGTTCTTC. Translated: CASSLGGIHEQFF.

J is TRBJ2-2 and V is TRBV7-9; tentatively, D is TRBD2 (7 bases). CDR3 size: 16 residues. Trimming removed 5 bases at V and 3 bases at J, with 16 bases between. Germline V lookup: CDR1 SEHNR, CDR2 FQNEAQ (reference sequence). The CDR3 loop is CASSNRQGGDTGELFF. For the CDR3, the DNA is TGTGCCAGCAGCAATCGGCAAGGGGGGGACACCGGGGAGCTGTTTTTT.

The CDR3 bases are TGTGCCAGCAGCCCGTCTCAGCCCGGGGAGCTGTTTTTT. As protein: CASSPSQPGELFF. The rearrangement links TRBV11-3 to TRBJ2-2; D remains unclear. V was cut by 5 bases and J by 6 bases, with 10 bases left in between. Germline CDR1 and CDR2: SGHNT and YENEEA. CDR3 size: 13 residues.

The chain recombines TRBV6-5 with TRBJ2-7; TRBD1 agrees at 7 bases. Losses at the gene ends were 8 bases for V and 0 bases for J; bases not matched to a gene: 10. CDR1 MNHEY and CDR2 SVGAGI come from the germline V gene. This CDR3 has 15 amino acids. In DNA, the CDR3 is TGTGCCAGCGCCTCACAGGGGATGAGCTCCTACGAGCAGTACTTC. It encodes CASASQGMSSYEQYF.

This chain links TRBV7-7 with TRBJ1-1; D not certain. CDR1 and CDR2 from the germline V gene are SSHAT and FNYEAQ (reference sequence). Trimming stripped 1 base from V and 1 base from J, with 4 bases between. This CDR3 has 13 residues. The CDR3 nucleotides read TGTGCCAGCAGCTTAGGGGCGAACACTGAAGCTTTCTTT. Its protein is CASSLGANTEAFF.

This clone appeared once. The rearrangement joins TRBV18 to TRBJ1-2; D is uncertain. This CDR3 is 15 amino acids long. Germline CDR1 is KGHSH and CDR2 is LQKENI. The V and J ends lost 3 bases and 3 bases respectively, with 14 bases between them. As DNA, the CDR3 is TGTGCCAGCTCACCTGCCGTCGCGCCTGACTATGGCTACACCTTC. This sequence encodes CASSPAVAPDYGYTF. Drawing the rest from reference TRBV18 and TRBJ1-2, the complete variable domain is NAGVMQNPRHLVRRRGQEARLRCSPMKGHSHVYWYRQLPEEGLKFMVYLQKENIIDESGMPKERFSAEFPKEGPSILRIQQVVRGDSAAYFCASSPAVAPDYGYTFGSGTRLTVV.

This clone was counted between two and nine times. The chain is built from TRBV5-1 and TRBJ1-2, with D possibly being TRBD1 (6 bases). CDR1 is SGHRS and CDR2 is YFSETQ in the germline V gene. The germline V and J ends were trimmed by 0 bases and 6 bases, with 15 bases remaining between them. This CDR3 comprises 15 residues. CDR3 DNA: TGCGCCAGCAGCTTGGCTGGGGGCCCCACGGATGGCTACACCTTC. Encoded protein: CASSLAGGPTDGYTF. The full variable domain, rest sourced from reference TRBV5-1 and TRBJ1-2, is KAGVTQTPRYLIKTRGQQVTLSCSPISGHRSVSWYQQTPGQGLQFLFEYFSETQRNKGNFPGRFSGRQFSNSRSEMNVSTLELGDSALYLCASSLAGGPTDGYTFGSGTRLTVV.

The chain couples TRBV30 to TRBJ1-2; 7 nucleotides agree with TRBD1. Germline V gene lookup returns CDR1 GTSNPN and CDR2 SVGIG (reference sequence). The CDR3 runs to 12 residues. V was pared by 4 bases and J by 4 bases, with 3 bases of the junction left unmatched. CDR3 region: CAWTTGTYGYTF. CDR3 nucleotides: TGTGCCTGGACGACAGGGACCTATGGCTACACCTTC.

The chain has TRBV4-1 and TRBJ2-5; 10 bases map to TRBD1. Germline loops: CDR1 MGHRA, CDR2 YSYEKL. The CDR3 consists of 15 residues. With V trimmed by 4 bases and J by 2 bases, 4 bases remained unmatched. DNA for the CDR3: TGCGCCAGCAGCCCCCGGGACAGGGGACAAGAGACCCAGTACTTC. Amino acid sequence: CASSPRDRGQETQYF.

The V gene is TRBV10-3, the J gene TRBJ1-3; 8 bases align to TRBD1. Looked up from germline, CDR1 is ENHRY and CDR2 is SYGVKD. The CDR3 totals 15 residues. V trimming: 0 bases; J trimming: 9 bases; junction bases outside the gene matches: 7. The CDR3 DNA reads TGTGCCATCAGTGAGTCTCACAGGGGGTCTATCACCATATATTTT. It encodes CAISESHRGSITIYF.

This chain connects TRBV2 to TRBJ2-7; no reliable D call. CDR3 length equals 11 residues. With 4 bases removed from V and 3 bases from J, the gap between germline ends came to 4 bases. Germline values: CDR1 SNHLY, CDR2 FYNNEI. CDR3 residues: CASSAYYEQYF. The CDR3 region has the DNA TGTGCCAGCAGTGCTTACTACGAGCAGTACTTC.

The gene calls are TRBV7-9 and TRBJ1-1; 8 bases are shared with TRBD1. With 5 bases clipped from V and 2 bases from J, the junction kept 10 bases outside the gene matches. Germline V CDR1 and CDR2: SEHNR, FQNEAQ (reference sequence). The CDR3 sequence is 16 residues long. The DNA for the CDR3 is TGTGCCAGCAGCGCTACCCGGACAGGGCGAAACACTGAAGCTTTCTTT. This codes for CASSATRTGRNTEAFF.

The V call is TRBV19, the J call TRBJ1-4, with TRBD1 identical over 8 bases. This CDR3 spans 16 amino acids. Trimming took 5 bases from V and 6 from J; bases not matched to a gene: 11. The V gene's germline CDR1 is LNHDA and CDR2 SQIVND (reference sequence). CDR3 in DNA: TGTGCCAGTAGTGCCATCTCAGGGGGCGGCGATGAAAAACTGTTTTTT. Amino acid sequence: CASSAISGGGDEKLFF.

The J gene is TRBJ2-7, the V gene TRBV19; D gene unclear. The V end lost 0 bases, the J end lost 6 bases, and 6 bases lay between the germline ends. From germline, CDR1 is LNHDA and CDR2 SQIVND (reference sequence). This CDR3 has 12 residues. In DNA, the CDR3 is TGTGCCAGTAGTATAGATCAGAGCGAGCAGTACTTC. Protein: CASSIDQSEQYF.

The chain's CDR3 is CASSQDRRGQGDTQYF. CDR3 DNA sequence: TGCGCCAGCAGCCAAGATAGGAGGGGGCAGGGAGATACGCAGTATTTT. The rearrangement joins TRBV4-1 to TRBJ2-3; perhaps TRBD1 as D (7 bases). Germline V gives CDR1 MGHRA, CDR2 YSYEKL. The ends were cut back, 0 bases at V and 5 bases at J, with 15 bases in the middle. CDR3 length: 16 residues.

This sequence joins TRBV7-6 and TRBJ2-7; D unresolved. CDR1 is SGHVS and CDR2 is FNYEAQ in the germline V gene. V gave up 5 bases and J gave up 3 bases, with 11 bases separating them. The CDR3 spans 13 residues. The CDR3 loop reads CASSPILNYEQYF. As DNA, the CDR3 is TGTGCCAGCAGCCCAATCTTGAACTACGAGCAGTACTTC.

The chain is built from TRBV12-5 and TRBJ2-7; D gene unclear. This CDR3 spans 12 amino acids. CDR1 and CDR2 (germline): LGHNT, FRNRAP. Trimming cost V 0 bases and J 7 bases, with 7 bases left between them. The CDR3 protein is CASGLVRREQYF. The DNA of the CDR3 is TGTGCTAGTGGTTTGGTACGCCGGGAGCAGTACTTC. Combining the CDR3 with reference TRBV12-5 and TRBJ2-7 gives the whole variable domain DARVTQTPRHKVTEMGQEVTMRCQPILGHNTVFWYRQTMMQGLELLAYFRNRAPLDDSGMPKDRFSAEMPDATLATLKIQPSEPRDSAVYFCASGLVRREQYFGPGTRLTVT.

The rearrangement joins TRBV5-8 to TRBJ2-7; 7 bases fit TRBD1. In germline, CDR1 is SGHTS, CDR2 YDEGEE. The V gene end was trimmed by 4 bases and the J gene end by 0 bases; junction bases not matched to a gene: 7. CDR3 length: 15 residues. The CDR3 DNA follows: TGTGCCAGCAGCCCTTGGGGACAGAGCTCCTACGAGCAGTACTTC. Translated: CASSPWGQSSYEQYF.

The chain employs TRBV6-5 and TRBJ1-1; 8 nucleotides line up with TRBD1. The CDR3 runs 14 residues. V dropped 5 bases and J dropped 4; count of bases not matched to a gene: 6. Per germline, CDR1 MNHEY and CDR2 SVGAGI. CDR3 sequence (DNA): TGTGCCAGCAGTCACGGACAGGGTTTCACTGAAGCTTTCTTT. Translating gives CASSHGQGFTEAFF.

In its sample, this clone was seen once. This sequence joins TRBV10-3 and TRBJ1-2, with TRBD1 as a possible D gene (6 bases). Germline loops: CDR1 ENHRY, CDR2 SYGVKD. Trimming removed 5 bases from V and 6 bases from J, with 19 bases in between. CDR3 length: 15 residues. The DNA for the CDR3 is TGTGCCATCAGTAAAACACAGGGCGAGAAGGATGGCTACACCTTC. Protein: CAISKTQGEKDGYTF.